Shown below are 17 T cell receptor beta chains from a single sample sequenced in a study of cytomegalovirus exposure and HLA in healthy donors. 13 Jbeta primers and 60 Vbeta primers were used for the PCR. TCRdb's copy holds only in-frame clones and misses some; the assay was immunoSEQ multiplex PCR. The sample records some 110,000 clones, roughly 70% being singletons. Sample: PBMCs. The receptors were sampled from a man aged 30 to 39 in good health and CMV-seropositive.

The chain uses TRBV5-4 and TRBJ1-2; 7 nucleotides match TRBD1. The CDR3 is 14 amino acids. V shed 5 bases, J shed 8 bases, and the junction held 12 bases outside the gene matches. In germline, CDR1 is SGHNT, CDR2 YYREEE (reference sequence). The CDR3 protein is CASSSPRDRRGYTF. The CDR3 DNA follows: TGTGCCAGCAGTTCACCCAGGGACAGAAGGGGCTACACCTTC.

The V gene is TRBV25-1, the J gene TRBJ2-1, with 7 bases matching TRBD1. There are 14 residues in the CDR3. The J segment lost 4 bases and the V segment lost 2 bases, leaving 2 bases of the junction unmatched. Germline CDR1 reads MGHDK; CDR2 reads SYGVNS. The DNA of the CDR3 is TGTGCCAGCAGTGAAGAACAGGGGTACAATGAGCAGTTCTTC. Translated, it gives CASSEEQGYNEQFF.

This rearrangement joins TRBV7-6 to TRBJ2-3, with D perhaps TRBD1 (5 bases). There are 13 residues in the CDR3. Trimming took 2 bases from V and 6 from J, leaving 9 bases between them. Germline V CDR1 and CDR2: SGHVS, FNYEAQ. CDR3 sequence reads: CASSLSGLDTQYF. The CDR3 nucleotides are TGTGCCAGCAGCTTATCAGGGCTGGATACGCAGTATTTT.

The V gene is TRBV11-2, the J gene TRBJ2-1; D is ambiguous. The length of the CDR3 is 15 residues. The ends were cut back, 1 base at V and 0 bases at J, with 7 bases in the middle. Germline CDR1 and CDR2: SGHAT and FQNNGV. As DNA, the CDR3 is TGTGCCAGCAGCTTAGGATACAGCTCCTACAATGAGCAGTTCTTC. Protein product: CASSLGYSSYNEQFF.

This chain uses TRBV7-9 with TRBJ2-7; maybe TRBD1 (6 bases). Germline V CDR1 and CDR2: SEHNR, FQNEAQ (reference sequence). V lost 4 bases and J 0 bases, leaving 10 bases between the germline ends. The CDR3 has 14 residues. The CDR3 DNA reads as TGTGCCAGCAGCTCTACAGGGAGCTCCTACGAGCAGTACGTC. This sequence encodes CASSSTGSSYEQYV.

In its sample, this clone was seen once. The gene calls are TRBV7-9 and TRBJ2-7, with D tentatively TRBD2 (6 bases). In germline, CDR1 is SEHNR, CDR2 FQNEAQ (reference sequence). CDR3 length: 14 amino acids. Trimming took off 1 base at V and 0 bases at J, with 7 bases between the two ends. In DNA, the CDR3 is TGTGCCAGCAGCTTAGTCGGGGGCTCCTACGAGCAGTACTTC. It specifies CASSLVGGSYEQYF. The full variable domain, with the rest looked up from reference TRBV7-9 and TRBJ2-7, is DTGVSQNPRHKITKRGQNVTFRCDPISEHNRLYWYRQTLGQGPEFLTYFQNEAQLEKSRLLSDRFSAERPKGSFSTLEIQRTEQGDSAMYLCASSLVGGSYEQYFGPGTRLTVT.

The rearrangement joins TRBV6-5 to TRBJ1-2; D remains ambiguous. V shed 6 bases and J shed 1 base, with 15 bases lying between them. This CDR3 is 15 amino acids long. Germline V lookup: CDR1 MNHEY, CDR2 SVGAGI. CDR3 nucleotides: TGTGCCAGCAGCCCCTCCCTAAACAGTAACTATGGCTACACCTTC. It translates to CASSPSLNSNYGYTF.

This sequence joins TRBV7-3 and TRBJ2-5, with a possible D match to TRBD1 (5 bases). V was pared by 3 bases and J by 5 bases, with 16 bases between. Germline assignment: CDR1 SGHTA and CDR2 FQGTGA. The CDR3 consists of 15 residues. The CDR3 bases are TGTGCCAGCAGCTTGGAAGGGGCCTCTATGGAGACCCAGTACTTC. Its protein is CASSLEGASMETQYF.

In its sample, this clone was seen once. The chain has TRBV30 and TRBJ2-2; TRBD2 aligns across 7 bases. V shed 0 bases, J shed 4 bases, and the junction held 8 bases outside the gene matches. Germline V CDR1 and CDR2: GTSNPN, SVGIG (reference sequence). This CDR3 has 16 residues. The chain's CDR3 is CAWSVLMREGTGELFF. The CDR3 DNA is TGTGCCTGGAGTGTCCTGATGAGGGAGGGCACCGGGGAGCTGTTTTTT. The full variable domain, its missing parts supplied by reference TRBV30 and TRBJ2-2, is SQTIHQWPATLVQPVGSPLSLECTVEGTSNPNLYWYRQAAGRGLQLLFYSVGIGQISSEVPQNLSASRPQDRQFILSSKKLLLSDSGFYLCAWSVLMREGTGELFFGEGSRLTVL.

This clone was counted only a few times. The chain is built from TRBV6-6 and TRBJ2-2; weak D call: TRBD2 (5 bases). Germline assignment: CDR1 MNHNY and CDR2 SVGAGI (reference sequence). The germline V and J ends were trimmed by 0 bases and 3 bases, with 11 bases remaining between them. The CDR3 sequence is 16 residues long. CDR3 in amino acids: CASSYSPGLHTGELFF. Here the CDR3 DNA reads TGTGCCAGCAGTTACTCACCGGGGTTGCACACCGGGGAGCTGTTTTTT.

This clone was seen more than once but under ten times. The chain uses TRBV7-6 and TRBJ2-5, with 9 bases identical to TRBD2. The length of the CDR3 is 15 residues. The V segment lost 5 bases and the J segment 1 base; nucleotides outside the gene matches: 5. Germline CDR1 and CDR2: SGHVS and FNYEAQ. The CDR3 reads CASSISGGAQETQYF. Written as DNA, the CDR3 is TGTGCCAGCAGCATTAGCGGGGGTGCCCAAGAGACCCAGTACTTC.

The DNA of the CDR3 is TGCGCCAGCAGCGAACGGGGGGGAGGGCCCAGGGATACGCAGTATTTT. Encoded protein: CASSERGGGPRDTQYF. The chain links TRBV4-3 to TRBJ2-3; 8 nucleotides align to TRBD2. The CDR3 consists of 16 residues. The J segment lost 6 bases and the V segment lost 5 bases, leaving 13 bases of the junction unmatched. The germline V gene has CDR1 LGHNA and CDR2 YSLEER.

This clone was seen a few times. J is TRBJ1-5 and V is TRBV19; weak D call: TRBD1 (5 bases). CDR1 is LNHDA and CDR2 is SQIVND in the germline V gene (reference sequence). The length of the CDR3 is 13 residues. Trimming removed 8 bases from V and 2 bases from J, with 10 bases in between. The CDR3 DNA sequence: TGTGCCAGTGGGGGGAGCGGCAATCAGCCCCAGCATTTT. Translated, it gives CASGGSGNQPQHF. Looking up the rest from reference TRBV19 and TRBJ1-5 gives the full variable domain: DGGITQSPKYLFRKEGQNVTLSCEQNLNHDAMYWYRQDPGQGLRLIYYSQIVNDFQKGDIAEGYSVSREKKESFPLTVTSAQKNPTAFYLCASGGSGNQPQHFGDGTRLSIL.

The chain uses TRBV30 and TRBJ1-2; TRBD1 aligns across 9 bases. The CDR3 is 18 amino acids. Unmatched junction bases numbered 16, after V lost 5 bases and J lost 0 bases. Germline CDR1 reads GTSNPN; CDR2 reads SVGIG (reference sequence). The CDR3 DNA follows: TGTGCCTGGCCCCATATACCCACAGGGGGCCCAGCTAACTATGGCTACACCTTC. Encoded protein: CAWPHIPTGGPANYGYTF.

The J gene is TRBJ2-7, the V gene TRBV5-1, with a possible D match to TRBD1 (5 bases). Germline values: CDR1 SGHRS, CDR2 YFSETQ. There are 15 residues in the CDR3. Trimming shortened V by 4 bases and J by 3 bases, and 17 bases separated the two germline ends. CDR3 coding DNA: TGCGCCAGCAGCCCAACAACAAGGGGTAACTACGAGCAGTACTTC. This translates into CASSPTTRGNYEQYF. Filled out from reference TRBV5-1 and TRBJ2-7, the complete variable domain reads KAGVTQTPRYLIKTRGQQVTLSCSPISGHRSVSWYQQTPGQGLQFLFEYFSETQRNKGNFPGRFSGRQFSNSRSEMNVSTLELGDSALYLCASSPTTRGNYEQYFGPGTRLTVT.

The chain has TRBV5-1 and TRBJ2-1, with 8 nucleotides matching TRBD1. The trim removed 1 base at V and 8 bases at J, leaving 8 bases unmatched. This CDR3 comprises 15 residues. Germline V lookup: CDR1 SGHRS, CDR2 YFSETQ. CDR3 coding DNA: TGCGCCAGCAGCTTGTATGTTGGACAGGGTCATGAGCAGTTCTTC. This codes for CASSLYVGQGHEQFF.

The genes are TRBV7-9 and TRBJ1-2; the D is unclear. CDR3 length: 14 amino acids. Trimming took 6 bases from V and 8 from J, leaving 19 bases between them. Germline V CDR1 and CDR2: SEHNR, FQNEAQ (reference sequence). CDR3 DNA: TGTGCCAGCAGTGGTAACGGGGAAAATGGAGGCTACACCTTC. This gives the protein CASSGNGENGGYTF. The whole variable domain, filled in from reference TRBV7-9 and TRBJ1-2, reads DTGVSQNPRHKITKRGQNVTFRCDPISEHNRLYWYRQTLGQGPEFLTYFQNEAQLEKSRLLSDRFSAERPKGSFSTLEIQRTEQGDSAMYLCASSGNGENGGYTFGSGTRLTVV.